This TCR beta chain was retrieved from a study of CD8+ T cells in alopecia areata. The treatment was: oral pan-JAK inhibitor, 5-10 mg twice daily. The V and J ends lost 3 bases and 9 bases, in that order; junction bases with no gene match: 11. The CDR3 covers 15 residues. Germline V gives CDR1 LNHDA, CDR2 SQIVND (reference sequence). Notes on the study in general: Sequences from scalp samples also cover resident alphabeta T cells of normal skin. In scalp and blood, many expanded lesional clones persisted during tofacitinib.

Comment on this clone: Antigen: not known.

Extraction of RNA preceded its reverse transcription into cDNA, which served as the sequencing template. Using immunoSEQ multiplex PCR, the repertoire was profiled, and TCRdb retains in-frame clones only, with some absent. The table has about 200,000 clones, approximately 38% seen once. This rearrangement joins TRBV19 to TRBJ2-1, with TRBD2 matching 7 bases. This TCR derives from a human donor with alopecia areata. The input for sequencing was CD4+ T cells sorted from blood, taken at week 34, from a patient treated with tofacitinib. CDR3 DNA: TGTGCCAGTAGTATTACTGGCGGGAGTCCAACTGAGCAGTTCTTC. Its protein product is CASSITGGSPTEQFF.